This TCR beta chain was obtained from a study of vaccination and CD4 T cells after COVID-19 (dated by TCRdb to about 2022). In terms of the full investigation: Every convalescent patient had a positive nasal swab PCR test for SARS-CoV-2, with mild disease in eight to ten patients and severe disease in one. Six males and four females were included in the convalescent cohort, with two Hispanic individuals, seven Caucasians, two Asians and one multiracial person represented. Participants received two doses of either the Pfizer-BioNTech BNT162b2 vaccine (n=8) or the Moderna mRNA-1273 vaccine (n=2). Post-COVID blood samples from convalescent patients were collected a median of roughly 100 days after diagnosis, with a range of about 30 to 170 days. Post-vaccine blood samples were taken a median of about 70 days after the second vaccine dose, with a range of about 13 to 241 days. In nine to eleven COVID-19 convalescent patients and a few infection-naive healthy vaccine recipients, researchers compared the spike-specific CD4+ TCR repertoire from before mRNA vaccination with the repertoire from after.

The convalescent patients' positive SARS-CoV-2 PCR tests were from March to December 2020, which was before the Alpha, Beta and Delta variants emerged in the United States. Ficoll-Paque Plus gradient centrifugation was used to isolate PBMCs from whole blood, and the isolated PBMCs were then either used fresh or cryopreserved at -140C. This clonotype turned up a few times. Its antigen is currently not known. No much larger clone exists at a distance of one base, and base qualities are not known. Taken from cysteine to phenylalanine, the CDR3 has 14 residues. The DNA shown is the 42-base CDR3, in frame from base 1. Results and caveats for the whole study, not just this receptor: The number of convalescent patients in the study was relatively small, and the study did not examine early timepoints following natural infection. The median count of SARS-CoV-2-reactive clonotypes went up from around 23 after infection to more than 30 after vaccination, although the change was not significant. Of the vaccine-specific clones in convalescent patients, 304 of 307, or nearly all, reacted only to SARS-CoV-2 spike and did not cross-react with common cold coronaviruses. Among convalescent patients, a median about 86% of the SARS-CoV-2-reactive clones seen after vaccination appeared only after vaccination, which suggests priming specific to the vaccine.

The library was made by PCR. Sequencing took place on an Illumina iSeq 100. Concerning the study's data processing: Non-productive sequences were removed, and CDR3s that did not start with C, did not end with F or W, or were shorter than 7 amino acids were discarded. Levenshtein distances (stringdist) and unrooted phylogenetic trees (ape) in R version 3.6.1 were used to assess CDR3 homology. Using fastp at Q25 and MiXCR, TCRdb reprocessed the public reads and kept productive beta chains. For every CDR3 protein sequence, its rows merge into one entry that carries the most common genes and DNA. The V and J calls, along with clone size, are taken from TCRdb and not from the paper's own processing. Here the sample has about 21,000 distinct CDR3 sequences; more than 45% occur a single time. About 0.89% of the sample rests with the top ten.

The starting material was CD4+ T cells from blood, obtained before SARS-CoV-2 vaccination. This receptor was obtained from a human donor who had recovered from COVID-19. The rearranged segments are TRBV21-1 and TRBJ2-2. TRBV21-1 represents a pseudogene. CDR3 protein: CASSRQSNTGELFF. The base sequence is TGTGCCAGCAGCCGTCAGAGTAACACCGGGGAGCTGTTTTTT.